The subject of this entry is one T cell receptor beta chain. This clonotype was seen many times. There is no known antigen for this receptor. Base qualities were left out, and no much larger clone turns up one base away. The CDR3 goes from the cysteine to the phenylalanine over 15 residues. The only DNA kept is the CDR3, 45 bases in frame from the first base. Trimming removed 3 bases from V and 2 bases from J, leaving 8 bases between the germline ends. Reading the label with the study, this specimen's time point is: pre-sensitization, week 0. In the paper's terms, the treatment or condition label means: therapeutic diphenylcyclopropenone sensitization with weekly scalp DPC. At every patch-test visit, the blood draw took place before the patch test was put on. Patients were eligible if aged 18 to 70, diagnosed with alopecia and judged suitable for DPC therapy, and pregnant patients were excluded. Total RNA was extracted from unfractionated whole blood collected in Tempus Blood RNA tubes.

This sample is drawn from a study of human T cells and chemical hapten exposure (dated by TCRdb to the early 2020s). Background on the whole study: For sensitization, 2% DPC in acetone was applied to an approximately 2 cm by approximately 2 cm area of upper inner arm skin. Libraries were combined into a pool for sequencing, and differences in TCR yield between samples came mainly from small differences in library volumes within the pool. The study tracked peripheral blood TCR repertoire changes in vivo during primary and secondary sensitization to the hapten diphenylcyclopropenone (DPC) in alopecia patients. Weekly therapeutic DPC doses were additionally applied to the scalp of patients throughout the approximately 24-week study period. Alopecia areata with under or over 50% scalp involvement, alopecia totalis and alopecia universalis were represented in the patient cohort, which was mostly female. Blood was sampled from patients pre-sensitization (week 0) and at 2, 6 and about 24 weeks after DPC sensitization. Blood for TCR sequencing was provided by twenty-nine alopecia patients at one to four time points (pre-sensitization, 2, 6 and 24 weeks). Patch testing was done on the upper back using Finn chambers containing 0.01% DPC, and results were scored after 6 days according to International Contact Dermatitis Research Group standards.

General findings and caveats noted by the study authors: Alopecia, a presumed autoimmune disease, was present in all patients, so the immune response of the patients might differ from that of healthy individuals. Repeated subsampling changed both the strength of the expansion versus patch-test correlation and the threshold at which the correlation became significant. DPC sensitization did not change how many TCRs were above 1 in 1000 frequency, and no evidence was found of alterations in global repertoire structure. Patch test score correlated positively with the number of PT1 expanded TCRs, reaching significance at thresholds 8, 16 and 32 but not at 4. Significantly more large CDR3 similarity clusters were formed by expanded TCRs than by pre-sensitization or healthy control sets, consistent with antigen-driven responses.

Library preparation was by RACE. For sequencing, a NextSeq 500 was employed. During library preparation, unique molecular identifiers were attached to individual cDNA molecules so that TCRs could be counted in a quantitative, reproducible way. From each blood RNA sample, both TCR alpha and TCR beta chains were sequenced. In the authors' own workflow: Samples had a median of around 92,000 TCRs, with a range from about 20,000 to 690,600. The Decombinator software suite was used to annotate V, J and CDR3 in the TCR reads. Every sample was subsampled to the same number of TCRs (28,000) for the PS versus PT1 abundance plots. TCRs were defined as expanded if absent before sensitization and observed at least eight times at the 2-week time point. TCRdb passed the public sequencing reads through fastp at Q25 and MiXCR, retaining productive beta sequences. Rows are combined by CDR3 protein, so each entry shows the most common genes and DNA. It is TCRdb's table, rather than the study itself, that gives the V and J calls and clone size. Here the sample has roughly 380,000 distinct CDR3 sequences; 5.1% occur a single time. The ten largest clonotypes hold just over 2.5% of the sample.

Recombination connected TRBV12-3 or TRBV12-4 to TRBJ2-6, with a tentative D call of TRBD1 or TRBD2, each matching 5 bases. The receptor was derived from a woman in her forties or fifties with alopecia areata. Some clones in this sample may be carry-over from other donors' samples. Sequencing used whole blood, obtained in connection with sensitization to the hapten diphenylcyclopropenone (DPC). In nucleotide form, the sequence is TGTGCCAGCAGTTTCCAGGGAGCTGGGGCCAACGTCCTGACTTTC. This translates into CASSFQGAGANVLTF.